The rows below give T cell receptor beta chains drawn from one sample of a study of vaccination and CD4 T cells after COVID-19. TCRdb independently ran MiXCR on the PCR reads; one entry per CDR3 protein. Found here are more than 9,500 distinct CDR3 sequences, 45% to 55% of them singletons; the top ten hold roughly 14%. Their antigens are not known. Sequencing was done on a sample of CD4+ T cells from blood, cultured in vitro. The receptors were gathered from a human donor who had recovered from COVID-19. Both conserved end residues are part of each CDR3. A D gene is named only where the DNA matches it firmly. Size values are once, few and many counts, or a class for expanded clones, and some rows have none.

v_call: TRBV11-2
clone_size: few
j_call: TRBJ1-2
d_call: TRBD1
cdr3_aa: CASSRTGAYGYTF
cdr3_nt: TGTGCCAGCAGCAGAACAGGGGCCTATGGCTACACCTTC

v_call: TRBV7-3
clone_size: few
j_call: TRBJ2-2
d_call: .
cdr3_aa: CASSLMRVTNTGELFF
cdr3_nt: TGTGCCAGCAGCTTAATGCGGGTCACGAACACCGGGGAGCTGTTTTTT

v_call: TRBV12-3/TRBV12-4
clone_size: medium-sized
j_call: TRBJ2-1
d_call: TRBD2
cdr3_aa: CASRSGLAGDNEQFF
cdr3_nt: TGTGCCAGCAGGTCGGGACTAGCGGGGGACAATGAGCAGTTCTTC

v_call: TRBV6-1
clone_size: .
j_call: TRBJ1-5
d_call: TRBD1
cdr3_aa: CASADRVYQPQHF
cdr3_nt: TGTGCCAGCGCAGACAGGGTGTACCAGCCCCAGCATTTT

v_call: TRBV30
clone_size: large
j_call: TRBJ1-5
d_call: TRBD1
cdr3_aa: CAWSKQGNQPQHF
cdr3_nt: TGTGCCTGGAGTAAACAGGGGAATCAGCCCCAGCATTTT

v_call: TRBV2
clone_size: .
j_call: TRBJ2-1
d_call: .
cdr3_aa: CASSPGKSYNEQFF
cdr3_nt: TGTGCCAGCAGTCCGGGCAAATCCTACAATGAGCAGTTCTTC

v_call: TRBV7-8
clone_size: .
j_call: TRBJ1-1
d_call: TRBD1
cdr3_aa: CASSLPTGLNTEAFF
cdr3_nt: TGTGCCAGCAGCTTACCGACAGGGCTGAACACTGAAGCTTTCTTT

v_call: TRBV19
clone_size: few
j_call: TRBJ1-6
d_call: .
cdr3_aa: CASSWEAYNSPLHF
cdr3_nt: TGTGCCAGTAGTTGGGAGGCCTATAATTCACCCCTCCACTTT

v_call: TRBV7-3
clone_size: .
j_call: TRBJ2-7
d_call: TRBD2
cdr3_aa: CASSPPSGGPTYEQYF
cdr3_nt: TGTGCCAGCAGCCCTCCTAGCGGGGGGCCCACCTACGAGCAGTACTTC

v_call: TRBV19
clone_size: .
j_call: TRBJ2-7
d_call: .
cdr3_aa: CASSIRLRGMGEQYF
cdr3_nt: TGTGCCAGTAGTATTAGGTTAAGGGGGATGGGGGAGCAGTACTTC

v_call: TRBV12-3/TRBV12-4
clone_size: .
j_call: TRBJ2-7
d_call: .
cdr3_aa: CASSSDRSSYEQYF
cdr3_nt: TGTGCCAGCAGCTCTGACAGGTCTTCCTACGAGCAGTACTTC

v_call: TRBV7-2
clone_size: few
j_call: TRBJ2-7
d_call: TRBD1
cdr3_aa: CASSFDGTGSYEQYF
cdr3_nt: TGTGCCAGCAGCTTTGATGGGACAGGGTCCTACGAGCAGTACTTC

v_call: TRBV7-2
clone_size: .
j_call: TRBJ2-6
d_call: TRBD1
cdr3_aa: CASSPRQGVGANVLTF
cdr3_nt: TGTGCCAGCAGCCCTAGACAGGGGGTCGGGGCCAACGTCCTGACTTTC

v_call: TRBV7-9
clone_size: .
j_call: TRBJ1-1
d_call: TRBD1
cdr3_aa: CASSLNSGGHTEAFF
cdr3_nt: TGTGCCAGCAGCCTCAATTCAGGGGGGCACACTGAAGCTTTCTTT

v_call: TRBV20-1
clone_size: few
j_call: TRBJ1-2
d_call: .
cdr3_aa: CSARGGGRNIRPYGYTF
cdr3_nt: TGCAGTGCTAGAGGGGGGGGACGGAACATCCGCCCCTATGGCTACACCTTC

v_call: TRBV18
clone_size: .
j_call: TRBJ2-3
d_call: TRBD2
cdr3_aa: CASLGLAGTDTQYF
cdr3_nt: TGTGCCAGCTTGGGACTAGCGGGCACAGATACGCAGTATTTT

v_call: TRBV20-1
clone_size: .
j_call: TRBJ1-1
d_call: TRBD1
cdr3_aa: CSATRQGAGYTEAFF
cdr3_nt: TGCAGTGCTACCCGACAGGGGGCAGGGTACACTGAAGCTTTCTTT

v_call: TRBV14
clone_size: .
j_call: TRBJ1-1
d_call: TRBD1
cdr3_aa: CASSPLTGGNTEAFF
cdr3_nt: TGTGCCAGCAGCCCACTGACAGGGGGAAACACTGAAGCTTTCTTT

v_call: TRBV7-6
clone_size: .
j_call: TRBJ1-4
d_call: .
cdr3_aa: CASSLEKQTVEKLFF
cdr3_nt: TGTGCCAGCAGCTTAGAAAAGCAGACAGTTGAAAAACTGTTTTTT

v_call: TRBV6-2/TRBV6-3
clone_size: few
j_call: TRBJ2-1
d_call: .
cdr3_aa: CASSYSPISKGHNEQFF
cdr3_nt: TGTGCCAGCAGTTACTCTCCAATCTCCAAGGGACACAATGAGCAGTTCTTC

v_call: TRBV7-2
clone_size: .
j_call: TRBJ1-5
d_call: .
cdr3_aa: CASSLERGMKPQHF
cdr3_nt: TGTGCCAGCAGCTTAGAACGGGGAATGAAGCCCCAGCATTTT

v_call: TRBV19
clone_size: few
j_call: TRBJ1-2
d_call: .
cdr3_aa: CASTLRRGLGGYTF
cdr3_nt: TGTGCCAGTACCTTGAGGAGAGGGCTGGGTGGCTACACCTTC

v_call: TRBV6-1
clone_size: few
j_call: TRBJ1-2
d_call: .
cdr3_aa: CASSAQTLDGRYGYTF
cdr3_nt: TGTGCCAGCAGTGCACAAACTTTGGACGGGAGATATGGCTACACCTTC

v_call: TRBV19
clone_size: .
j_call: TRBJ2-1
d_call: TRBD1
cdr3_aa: CASSVPGQGWNEQFF
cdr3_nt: TGTGCCAGTAGTGTCCCGGGACAGGGATGGAATGAGCAGTTCTTC

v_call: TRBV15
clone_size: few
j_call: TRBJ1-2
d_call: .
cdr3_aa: CATSRDRNYGYTF
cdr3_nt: TGTGCCACCAGCAGAGACAGGAACTATGGCTACACCTTC

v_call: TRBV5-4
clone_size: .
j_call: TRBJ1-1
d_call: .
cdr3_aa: CASSLPGTRGEAFF
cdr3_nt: TGTGCCAGCAGCTTGCCCGGGACGAGGGGTGAAGCTTTCTTT

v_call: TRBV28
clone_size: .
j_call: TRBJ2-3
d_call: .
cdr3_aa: CASSLSQGTDTQYF
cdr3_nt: TGTGCCAGCAGTTTAAGTCAGGGCACAGATACGCAGTATTTT

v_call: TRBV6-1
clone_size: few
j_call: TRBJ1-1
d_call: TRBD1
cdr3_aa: CASYGDRGIIGDTEAFF
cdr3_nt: TGTGCCAGTTATGGGGACAGGGGGATCATCGGGGACACTGAAGCTTTCTTT

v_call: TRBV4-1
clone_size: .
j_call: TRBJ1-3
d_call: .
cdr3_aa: CASSQGTVSGNTIYF
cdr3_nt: TGCGCCAGCAGCCAAGGAACGGTCTCTGGAAACACCATATATTTT

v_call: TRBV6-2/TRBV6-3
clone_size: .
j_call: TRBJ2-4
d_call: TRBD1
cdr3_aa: CASSSKGQERNIQYF
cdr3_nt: TGTGCCAGCAGTTCTAAGGGACAGGAGAGAAACATTCAGTACTTC

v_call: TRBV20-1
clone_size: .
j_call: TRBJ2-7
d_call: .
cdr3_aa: CSARATYEQYF
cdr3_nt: TGCAGTGCTAGAGCAACCTACGAGCAGTACTTC

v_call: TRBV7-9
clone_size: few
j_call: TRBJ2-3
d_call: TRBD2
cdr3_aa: CASSFRTSGSSTDTQYF
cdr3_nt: TGTGCCAGCAGCTTCCGGACTAGCGGGAGTAGCACAGATACGCAGTATTTT

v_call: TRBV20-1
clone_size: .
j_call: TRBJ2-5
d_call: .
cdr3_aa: CSAENRVGETQYF
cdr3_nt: TGCAGTGCGGAAAACAGGGTCGGAGAGACCCAGTACTTC

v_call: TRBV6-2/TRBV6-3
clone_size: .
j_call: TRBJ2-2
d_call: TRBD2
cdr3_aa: CASRTSGGPGELFF
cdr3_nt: TGTGCCAGCAGAACGAGCGGGGGTCCCGGGGAGCTGTTTTTT

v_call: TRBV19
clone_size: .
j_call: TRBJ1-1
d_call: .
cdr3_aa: CASSIGGGAFEAFF
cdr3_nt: TGTGCCAGTAGTATAGGGGGCGGGGCGTTTGAAGCTTTCTTT